This T cell receptor beta chain was documented in a study of beta chain features in type 1 diabetes. Since all of the isolated RNA was reverse transcribed, expressed TCRB transcripts were what got sequenced. The data were produced by immunoSEQ multiplex PCR, yet TCRdb's version contains in-frame clones alone and is incomplete. The table records fewer than 400,000 clones, less than 10% of them present only once. CDR3 size: 15 residues. Germline assignment: CDR1 SGHRS and CDR2 YFSETQ. V was cut by 6 bases and J by 0 bases, with 13 bases left in between. The chain uses TRBV5-1 and TRBJ2-1; possibly TRBD2 for D (5 bases). The TCR comes from a woman aged 18-30 years in good health. Sequencing used central memory CD4+ T cells from blood. CDR3 in amino acids: CASKYGVSSYNEQFF. The CDR3, as DNA: TGCGCCAGCAAATACGGGGTTAGCTCCTACAATGAGCAGTTCTTC.